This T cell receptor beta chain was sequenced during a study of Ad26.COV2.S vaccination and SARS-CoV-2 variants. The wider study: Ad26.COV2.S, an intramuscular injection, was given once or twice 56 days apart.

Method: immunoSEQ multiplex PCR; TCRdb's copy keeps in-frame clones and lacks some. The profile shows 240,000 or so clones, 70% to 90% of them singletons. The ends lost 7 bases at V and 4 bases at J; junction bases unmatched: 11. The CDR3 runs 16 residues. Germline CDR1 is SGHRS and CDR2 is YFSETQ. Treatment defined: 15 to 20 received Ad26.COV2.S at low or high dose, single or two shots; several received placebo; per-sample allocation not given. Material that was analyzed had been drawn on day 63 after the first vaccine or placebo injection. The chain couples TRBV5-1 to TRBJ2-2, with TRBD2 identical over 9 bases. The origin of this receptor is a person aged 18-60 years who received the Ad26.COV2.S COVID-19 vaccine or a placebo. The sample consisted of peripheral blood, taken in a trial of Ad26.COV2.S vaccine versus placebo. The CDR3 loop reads CASHIRPAGGTGELFF. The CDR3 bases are TGCGCCAGCCATATACGGCCAGCGGGGGGCACCGGGGAGCTGTTTTTT.